The source of this T cell receptor beta chain is a study of T cell responses to AZD1222 COVID-19 vaccine. Study-level findings and limits: When two AZD1222 doses had been given, Spike-specific TCR breadth and depth rose. A mostly white British donor set with more females was recruited, and clonal diversity was possibly underestimated.

Turning to this clone: Its antigen is unidentified.

The CDR3 length is 16 residues. V shed 5 bases and J 5 bases; nucleotides not matched to a gene: 10. The germline CDR1 and CDR2 sequences are SGHNT and YENEEA. Here immunoSEQ multiplex PCR was the method, and the copy in TCRdb shows in-frame clones only, minus some. This table has about 160,000 clones, 75% to 90% appearing once. The clonotype was recovered from an adult in good health. Sequencing was performed on peripheral blood, taken on day 0 of AZD1222 vaccination. The chain uses TRBV11-3 and TRBJ2-1, with TRBD2 matching 9 bases. CDR3 DNA sequence: TGTGCCAGCAGCCACGACATAGCGGGGGAAGACAATGAGCAGTTCTTC. Translated: CASSHDIAGEDNEQFF. Full variable domain (missing parts from reference TRBV11-3 and TRBJ2-1): EAGVVQSPRYKIIEKKQPVAFWCNPISGHNTLYWYLQNLGQGPELLIRYENEEAVDDSQLPKDRFSAERLKGVDSTLKIQPAELGDSAVYLCASSHDIAGEDNEQFFGPGTRLTVL.